The T cell receptor beta chain under discussion was sequenced for a study of monozygotic twins with inflammatory bowel disease. TCRdb re-called the 5' RACE reads and gives one entry per CDR3 protein, without DNA. Here the sample table reports 350,000 to 400,000 distinct CDR3 sequences. The CDR3 runs to 16 residues. Germline-derived CDR1 and CDR2 are SGHRS and YFSETQ. Source material: blood. The V gene is TRBV5-1, the J gene TRBJ2-1; TCRdb's D call of TRBD1 is untestable without DNA. The clonotype originates from a human donor with ulcerative colitis or Crohn's disease, or a healthy co-twin of an affected twin (not recorded which). CDR3 sequence: CASSPMLAGGKNEQFF.